Included here is one TCR beta chain sequence, with context. This record comes from a study of blood T cells in healthy people across ages. Germline values: CDR1 DFQATT, CDR2 SNEGSKA (reference sequence). The CDR3 spans 14 residues. Trimming cost V 6 bases and J 7 bases, with 18 bases left between them. For the second PCR, which ran for roughly 7 to 11 cycles, a sample-barcoded 5' primer and a J-beta primer mix were used. TCRdb independently ran MiXCR on the 5' RACE reads; one entry per CDR3 protein. In the table there are approximately 580,000 distinct CDR3 sequences, approximately 25% of which are singletons. These same data were also listed under a study on T cells of mothers and their children. This second report adds: Samples came from a few healthy Caucasian mothers and their six children.

The sample taken for sequencing was blood. The genes are TRBV20-1 and TRBJ2-2, with D possibly being TRBD2 (6 bases). The sequence was obtained from a boy between 10 and 17 years old in good health. The CDR3 bases are TGCAGTGCACCCAGCGGAGGGGCTATCGGGGAGCTGTTTTTT. Protein product: CSAPSGGAIGELFF.